This T cell receptor beta chain was identified in a study of blood T cell repertoires in COVID-19. The wider study: Italy, Spain and the United States were the sources of the convalescent and acute COVID-19 samples.

Per the study methods: Estimation of nucleated cell counts relied on the amplification of reference gene primers. Method: immunoSEQ multiplex PCR; TCRdb's copy keeps in-frame clones and lacks some. The V and J calls and the clone size are those of that table, but D and trimming were determined from the DNA. In the table there are around 200,000 clones, roughly 84% of which are singletons. Germline CDR1 is MDHEN and CDR2 is SYDVKM. The CDR3 is 12 residues long. V lost 3 bases, J lost 5 bases, and 7 bases lay in between. This receptor was identified in a person aged 70 to 85 with COVID-19, enrolled during active disease. The sequencing sample was made of peripheral blood. This chain uses TRBV28 with TRBJ1-1; no firm D call. This chain's CDR3 is CASSFVRTEAFF. The DNA of the CDR3 is TGTGCCAGCAGTTTTGTCCGGACTGAAGCTTTCTTT.